This TCR beta chain appears in the sequencing data of a study of Ad26.COV2.S vaccination and SARS-CoV-2 variants. As concerns this clone: Its antigen is undetermined. Other DNA sequences in the same sample also yield this CDR3.

Findings and caveats of the study: Researchers reported similar non-spike TCR breadth in vaccine and placebo recipients.

Regarding treatment: 19 received Ad26.COV2.S at low or high dose, single or two shots; roughly 5 received placebo; per-sample allocation not given. Day 63 after the first injection of vaccine or placebo was the sampling time. Germline CDR1 LGHNA, CDR2 YSLEER. The CDR3 totals 15 residues. With 0 bases clipped from V and 6 bases from J, the junction kept 3 bases outside the gene matches. Libraries were prepared by immunoSEQ multiplex PCR; TCRdb keeps only in-frame clonotypes and omits some of them. Among about 410,000 clones, about 89% were seen once, and the ten largest hold 1.9%. This receptor was identified in a person between 18 and 60 years old who received the Ad26.COV2.S COVID-19 vaccine or a placebo. This rearrangement joins TRBV4-3 to TRBJ2-4; 9 bases line up with TRBD1. Material: peripheral blood, obtained in a trial of Ad26.COV2.S vaccine versus placebo. DNA for the CDR3: TGCGCCAGCAGCCAAGATCGACAGGGGGGAAACATTCAGTACTTC. Translated, it gives CASSQDRQGGNIQYF.